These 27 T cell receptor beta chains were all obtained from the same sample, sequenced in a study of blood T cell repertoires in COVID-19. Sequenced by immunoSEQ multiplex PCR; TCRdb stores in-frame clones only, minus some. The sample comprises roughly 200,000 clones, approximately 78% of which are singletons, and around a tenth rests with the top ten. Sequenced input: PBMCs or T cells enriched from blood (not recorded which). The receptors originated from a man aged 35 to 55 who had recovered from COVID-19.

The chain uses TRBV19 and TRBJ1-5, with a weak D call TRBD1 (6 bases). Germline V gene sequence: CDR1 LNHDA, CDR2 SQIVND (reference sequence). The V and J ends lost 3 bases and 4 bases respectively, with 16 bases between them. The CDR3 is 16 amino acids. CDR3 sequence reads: CASSIGRGVFNQPQHF. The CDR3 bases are TGTGCCAGTAGTATTGGGAGGGGGGTGTTTAATCAGCCCCAGCATTTT.

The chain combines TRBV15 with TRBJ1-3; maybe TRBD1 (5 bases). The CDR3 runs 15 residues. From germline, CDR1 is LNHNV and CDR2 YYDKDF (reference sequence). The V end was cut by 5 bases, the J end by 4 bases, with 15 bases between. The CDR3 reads CATSQGSRRGNTIYF. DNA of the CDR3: TGTGCCACCAGCCAGGGCTCTCGCCGAGGAAACACCATATATTTT.

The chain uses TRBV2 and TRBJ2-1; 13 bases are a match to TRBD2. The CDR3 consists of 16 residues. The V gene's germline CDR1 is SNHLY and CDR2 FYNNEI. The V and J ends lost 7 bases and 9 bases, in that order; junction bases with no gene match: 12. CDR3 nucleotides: TGTGCCAGCATTCCGGGACTAGCGGGACGGCAGGGTGAGCAGTTCTTC. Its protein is CASIPGLAGRQGEQFF.

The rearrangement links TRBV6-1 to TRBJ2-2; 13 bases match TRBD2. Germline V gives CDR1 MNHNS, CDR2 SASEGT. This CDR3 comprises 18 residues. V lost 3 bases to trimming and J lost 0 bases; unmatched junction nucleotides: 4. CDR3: CASSETSGRPANTGELFF. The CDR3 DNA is TGTGCCAGCAGTGAGACTAGCGGGAGGCCCGCGAACACCGGGGAGCTGTTTTTT.

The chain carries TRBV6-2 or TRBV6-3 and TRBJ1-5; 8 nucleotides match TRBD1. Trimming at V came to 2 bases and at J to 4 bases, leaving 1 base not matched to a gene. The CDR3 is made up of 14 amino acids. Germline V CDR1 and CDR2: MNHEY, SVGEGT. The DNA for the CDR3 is TGTGCCAGCAGTTACGGACAGGGTAATCAGCCCCAGCATTTT. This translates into CASSYGQGNQPQHF.

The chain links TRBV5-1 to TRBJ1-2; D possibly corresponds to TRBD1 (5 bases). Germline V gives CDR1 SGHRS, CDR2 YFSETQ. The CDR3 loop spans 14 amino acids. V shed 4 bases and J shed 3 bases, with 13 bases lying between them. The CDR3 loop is CASSPSTVDYGYTF. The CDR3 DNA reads TGCGCCAGCAGCCCCTCGACAGTCGACTATGGCTACACCTTC.

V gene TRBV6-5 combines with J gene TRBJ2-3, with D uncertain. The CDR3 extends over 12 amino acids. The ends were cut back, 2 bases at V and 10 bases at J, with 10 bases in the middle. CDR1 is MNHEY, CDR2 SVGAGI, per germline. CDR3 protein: CASSYAGISQYF. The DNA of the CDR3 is TGTGCCAGCAGTTACGCAGGAATTTCGCAGTATTTT.

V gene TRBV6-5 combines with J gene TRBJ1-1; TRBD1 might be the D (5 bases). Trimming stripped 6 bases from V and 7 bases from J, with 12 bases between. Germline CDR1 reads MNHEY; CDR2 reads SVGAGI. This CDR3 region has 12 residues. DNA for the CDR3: TGTGCCAGCAGATCGACGGGGGGTGAAGCTTTCTTT. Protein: CASRSTGGEAFF.

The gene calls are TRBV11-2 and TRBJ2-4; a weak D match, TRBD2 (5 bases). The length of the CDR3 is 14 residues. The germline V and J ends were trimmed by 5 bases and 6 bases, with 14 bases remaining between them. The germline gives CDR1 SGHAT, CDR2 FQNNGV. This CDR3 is CASSDRGRGNIQYF. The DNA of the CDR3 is TGTGCCAGCAGCGACCGGGGTAGAGGAAACATTCAGTACTTC.

The CDR3 reads CASRPRGTGGGYTF. CDR3 DNA sequence: TGTGCCAGCAGGCCCCGAGGGACAGGAGGTGGCTACACCTTC. This chain links TRBV21-1 with TRBJ1-2; the table's D call, TRBD1, has no DNA check behind it. TRBV21-1 is noted as a pseudogene. The CDR3 runs 14 residues.

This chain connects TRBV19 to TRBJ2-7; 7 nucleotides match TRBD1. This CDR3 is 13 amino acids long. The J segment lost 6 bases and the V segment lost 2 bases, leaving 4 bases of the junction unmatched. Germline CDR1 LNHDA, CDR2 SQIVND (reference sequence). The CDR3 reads CASSINRDSEQYF. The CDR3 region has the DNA TGTGCCAGTAGTATAAACCGGGACAGCGAGCAGTACTTC.

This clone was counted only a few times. The CDR3 reads CASSDKARVTSTEAFF. CDR3 sequence (DNA): TGTGCCAGCAGCGACAAAGCGAGGGTAACGAGCACTGAAGCTTTCTTT. The rearrangement uses TRBV7-9 and TRBJ1-1; no definite D call. V lost 5 bases and J lost 4, with 20 bases in between. The CDR3 runs to 16 residues. Germline loops: CDR1 SEHNR, CDR2 FQNEAQ (reference sequence).

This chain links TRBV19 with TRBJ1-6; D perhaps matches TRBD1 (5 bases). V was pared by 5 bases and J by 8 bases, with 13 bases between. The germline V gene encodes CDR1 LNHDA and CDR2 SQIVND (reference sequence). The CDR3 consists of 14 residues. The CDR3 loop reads CASSWARADSPLHF. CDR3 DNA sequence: TGTGCCAGTAGTTGGGCCAGGGCCGATTCACCCCTCCACTTT.

For the CDR3, the DNA is TGTGCCACCAGCAGAGTGAACGGGGGAAACACCATATATTTT. This translates into CATSRVNGGNTIYF. V usage is TRBV15 and J usage is TRBJ1-3; no clear D. V shed 1 base and J shed 4 bases, with 8 bases lying between them. CDR3 size: 14 residues. Germline CDR1 is LNHNV and CDR2 is YYDKDF (reference sequence).

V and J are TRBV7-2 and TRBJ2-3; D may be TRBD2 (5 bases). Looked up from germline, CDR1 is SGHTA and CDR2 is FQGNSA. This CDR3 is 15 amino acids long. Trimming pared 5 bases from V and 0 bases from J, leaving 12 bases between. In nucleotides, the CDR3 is TGTGCCAGCAGCCCTCGCGGGCCCAGCACAGATACGCAGTATTTT. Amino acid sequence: CASSPRGPSTDTQYF.

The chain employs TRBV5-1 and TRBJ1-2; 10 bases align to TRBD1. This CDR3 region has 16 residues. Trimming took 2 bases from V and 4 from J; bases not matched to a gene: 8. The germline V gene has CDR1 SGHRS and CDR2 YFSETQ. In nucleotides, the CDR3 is TGCGCCAGCAGCTTAATCCCGGGACAGGGGAGCTATGGCTACACCTTC. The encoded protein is CASSLIPGQGSYGYTF.

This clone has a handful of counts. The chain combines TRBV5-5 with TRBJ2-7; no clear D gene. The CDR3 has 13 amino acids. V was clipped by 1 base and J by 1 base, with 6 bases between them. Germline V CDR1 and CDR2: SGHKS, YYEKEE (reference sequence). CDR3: CASSLYRSYEQYF. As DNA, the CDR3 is TGTGCCAGCAGCTTGTATCGTTCCTACGAGCAGTACTTC.

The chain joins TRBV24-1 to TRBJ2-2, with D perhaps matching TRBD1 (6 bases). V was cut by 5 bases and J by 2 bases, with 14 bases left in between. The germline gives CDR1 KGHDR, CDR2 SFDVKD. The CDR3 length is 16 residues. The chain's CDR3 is CATSGIPGTNTGELFF. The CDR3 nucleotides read TGTGCCACCAGTGGTATCCCCGGGACAAACACCGGGGAGCTGTTTTTT.

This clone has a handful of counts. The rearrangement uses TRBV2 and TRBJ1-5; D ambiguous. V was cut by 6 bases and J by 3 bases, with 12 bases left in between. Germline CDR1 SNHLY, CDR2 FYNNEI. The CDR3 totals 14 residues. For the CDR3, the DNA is TGTGCCAGCAGGCCGTGGAGTGCCAATCAGCCCCAGCATTTT. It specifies CASRPWSANQPQHF.

The CDR3, as DNA: TGTGCCAGTCGCACACCGCAGACAGTTACGGCGGAAAAACTGTTTTTT. Its translation is CASRTPQTVTAEKLFF. The chain has TRBV19 and TRBJ1-4; possibly TRBD1 for D (5 bases). The CDR3 covers 16 residues. CDR1 LNHDA and CDR2 SQIVND come from the germline V gene (reference sequence). V lost 8 bases, J lost 8 bases, and 24 bases lay in between.

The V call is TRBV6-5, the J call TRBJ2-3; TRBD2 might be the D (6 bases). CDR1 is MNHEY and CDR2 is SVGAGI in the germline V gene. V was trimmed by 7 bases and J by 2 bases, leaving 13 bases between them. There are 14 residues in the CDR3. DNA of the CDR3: TGTGCCAGCACGGTTGCGGGAAACACAGATACGCAGTATTTT. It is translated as CASTVAGNTDTQYF.

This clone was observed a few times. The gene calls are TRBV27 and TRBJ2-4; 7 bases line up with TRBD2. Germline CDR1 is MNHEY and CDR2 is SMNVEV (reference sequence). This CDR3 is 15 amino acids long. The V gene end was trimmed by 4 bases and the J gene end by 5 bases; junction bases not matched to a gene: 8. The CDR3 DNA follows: TGTGCCAGCAGTTGGGACGGGAGGACCCAAAACATTCAGTACTTC. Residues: CASSWDGRTQNIQYF.

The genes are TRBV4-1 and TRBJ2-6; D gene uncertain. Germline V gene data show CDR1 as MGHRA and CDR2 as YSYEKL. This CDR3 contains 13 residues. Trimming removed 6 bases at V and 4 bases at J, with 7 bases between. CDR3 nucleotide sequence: TGCGCCAGCAGGAGTTTCGGGGCCAACGTCCTGACTTTC. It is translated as CASRSFGANVLTF.

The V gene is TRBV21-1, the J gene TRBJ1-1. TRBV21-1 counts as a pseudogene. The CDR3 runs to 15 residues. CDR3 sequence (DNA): TGTGCCAGCAGCATTTCCGGGAGGGCGAACACTGAAGCTTTCTTT. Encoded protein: CASSISGRANTEAFF.

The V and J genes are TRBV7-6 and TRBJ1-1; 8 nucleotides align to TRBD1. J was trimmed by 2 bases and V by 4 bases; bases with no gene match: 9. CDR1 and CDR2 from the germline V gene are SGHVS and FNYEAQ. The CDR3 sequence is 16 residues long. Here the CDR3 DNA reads TGTGCCAGCAGCTCAGGGGGCGCGAGGATAAACACTGAAGCTTTCTTT. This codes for CASSSGGARINTEAFF.

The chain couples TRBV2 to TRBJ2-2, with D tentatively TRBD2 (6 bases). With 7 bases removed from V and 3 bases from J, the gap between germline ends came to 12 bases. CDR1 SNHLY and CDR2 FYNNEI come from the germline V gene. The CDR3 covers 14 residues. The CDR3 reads CASIRGTYTGELFF. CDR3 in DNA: TGTGCCAGCATCCGGGGGACCTACACCGGGGAGCTGTTTTTT.

In DNA form, the CDR3 reads TGTGCCAGCAGCTTGCGGTCGCCAGCGGGGGACTCTGGGGCCAACGTCCTGACTTTC. It encodes CASSLRSPAGDSGANVLTF. The rearrangement joins TRBV5-5 to TRBJ2-6; 8 nucleotides align to TRBD2. The CDR3 runs to 19 residues. Germline V gene data show CDR1 as SGHKS and CDR2 as YYEKEE (reference sequence). Trimming cost V 1 base and J 0 bases; bases outside gene matches: 9.